These 14 T cell receptor beta chains were all obtained from the same sample, sequenced in a study of CD8 T cells in ankylosing spondylitis. Overall study findings and caveats: About 8 highly homologous variants made up a TCR beta motif that seemed to typify ankylosing spondylitis blood.

One entry per CDR3 protein, called by TCRdb with MiXCR from the 5' RACE reads. Altogether some 840,000 distinct CDR3 sequences are present, around 11% being singletons, with the ten largest covering approximately 0.5%. Their antigens are not known. The sample comprised blood, either unsorted or a sorted T cell fraction (not recorded which). The receptors were sampled from a male donor with ankylosing spondylitis.

This clonotype occurred many times. The chain links TRBV7-2 to TRBJ2-3, with a weak D call TRBD2 (6 bases). Looked up from germline, CDR1 is SGHTA and CDR2 is FQGNSA. Trimming cost V 3 bases and J 11 bases, with 24 bases left between them. CDR3 length equals 16 residues. The CDR3 coding sequence is TGTGCCAGCAGCTTGGGGCCCCGGGGGTCCAAACAGAAGCAGTATTTT. Its translation: CASSLGPRGSKQKQYF.

This clonotype came up a few times. The chain carries TRBV18 and TRBJ2-5; either TRBD1 or TRBD2 may supply D (6 bases each). V dropped 1 base and J dropped 4 bases, with 22 bases sitting between them. The CDR3 is made up of 18 amino acids. Per germline, CDR1 KGHSH and CDR2 LQKENI. The CDR3 region is CASSPLQLPRGGRETQYF. The CDR3 DNA reads as TGTGCCAGCTCACCACTTCAGCTTCCCAGGGGAGGTAGAGAGACCCAGTACTTC.

This clonotype was picked up a small number of times. The chain combines TRBV6-1 with TRBJ2-1; D might be TRBD2 (6 bases). The CDR3 is made up of 14 amino acids. Trimming pared 8 bases from V and 8 bases from J, leaving 19 bases between. The V gene's germline CDR1 is MNHNS and CDR2 SASEGT. In DNA form, the CDR3 reads TGTGCCAGCCGGGTGCGGGGCTCGGGTGATGAGCAGTTCTTC. The encoded protein is CASRVRGSGDEQFF.

The rearrangement uses TRBV4-3 and TRBJ2-7, with D unresolved. The CDR3 runs to 13 residues. V lost 1 base, J lost 5 bases, and 9 bases lay in between. The germline V gene has CDR1 LGHNA and CDR2 YSLEER. Here the CDR3 reads CASSQVRRDEQYV. Written as DNA, the CDR3 is TGCGCCAGCAGCCAAGTAAGGCGCGACGAGCAGTACGTC.

V gene TRBV7-2 combines with J gene TRBJ2-5; D might be TRBD2 (5 bases). Trimming took 5 bases from V and 4 from J, leaving 14 bases between them. Germline V lookup: CDR1 SGHTA, CDR2 FQGNSA. CDR3 length: 14 amino acids. The CDR3 region has the DNA TGTGCCAGCAGCCTCACGGGGAGCGGAGAGACCCAGTACTTC. This encodes CASSLTGSGETQYF. Based on the CDR3 plus reference TRBV7-2 and TRBJ2-5, the full variable domain is GAGVSQSPSNKVTEKGKDVELRCDPISGHTALYWYRQSLGQGLEFLIYFQGNSAPDKSGLPSDRFSAERTGGSVSTLTIQRTQQEDSAVYLCASSLTGSGETQYFGPGTRLLVL.

This clonotype has a handful of counts. The chain couples TRBV27 to TRBJ2-5, with D possibly being TRBD1 (6 bases). Germline CDR1 reads MNHEY; CDR2 reads SMNVEV (reference sequence). This CDR3 has 14 amino acids. With 7 bases removed from V and 4 bases from J, the gap between germline ends came to 16 bases. The CDR3 DNA is TGTGCCAGCAAGCCCATGTCACAGGGAGAGACCCAGTACTTC. Its translation is CASKPMSQGETQYF.

The CDR3 nucleotides read TGTGCCAGCAGTTACTCGACAGGGGTCAAGGGCTACACCTTC. Translation gives CASSYSTGVKGYTF. This chain uses TRBV6-5 with TRBJ1-2; 8 nucleotides align to TRBD1. The CDR3 runs 14 residues. After removal of 0 bases from V and 8 bases from J, the junction contained 5 bases not matched to a gene. CDR1 is MNHEY and CDR2 is SVGAGI in the germline V gene.

This clonotype came up a few times. The rearrangement uses TRBV28 and TRBJ2-1; 9 bases fit TRBD2. Germline V gene data show CDR1 as MDHEN and CDR2 as SYDVKM. CDR3 size: 17 residues. The J segment lost 0 bases and the V segment lost 6 bases, leaving 9 bases of the junction unmatched. Here the CDR3 reads CASRGPGLAYSYNEQFF. CDR3 nucleotides: TGTGCCAGCAGGGGGCCGGGACTAGCCTACTCCTACAATGAGCAGTTCTTC.

The chain has TRBV7-9 and TRBJ1-2; D is unclear. The germline V and J ends were trimmed by 2 bases and 5 bases, with 12 bases remaining between them. The CDR3 sequence is 14 residues long. Looked up from germline, CDR1 is SEHNR and CDR2 is FQNEAQ (reference sequence). CDR3 sequence: CASSLTVRGYGYTF. Here the CDR3 DNA reads TGTGCCAGCAGCTTAACCGTTCGGGGTTATGGCTACACCTTC.

The chain carries TRBV20-1 and TRBJ1-4; TRBD1 matches at 7 bases. From germline, CDR1 is DFQATT and CDR2 SNEGSKA (reference sequence). V gave up 1 base and J gave up 7 bases; unmatched junction bases: 6. There are 14 residues in the CDR3. CDR3 sequence: CSARGQGGGEKLFF. CDR3 DNA sequence: TGCAGTGCTAGAGGACAGGGCGGAGGTGAAAAACTGTTTTTT.

Comments on this clonotype: Its ends do not fully match the called genes, so a read error is possible. This chain uses TRBV20-1 with TRBJ2-5, with a tentative D call TRBD2 (6 bases). Germline-derived CDR1 and CDR2 are DFQATT and SNEGSKA (reference sequence). This CDR3 comprises 12 residues. The CDR3 protein is CCAGKPQETQYF. Here the CDR3 DNA reads TGCTGTGCGGGGAAACCCCAAGAGACCCAGTACTTC.

This clonotype appeared a few times. CDR3 nucleotide sequence: TGTGCCAGCAGTTTAACCGGGCTTGGCTATGGCTACACCTTC. Translating it yields CASSLTGLGYGYTF. The chain combines TRBV28 with TRBJ1-2; no clear D. The CDR3 consists of 14 residues. V dropped 2 bases and J dropped 4 bases, with 11 bases sitting between them. The V gene's germline CDR1 is MDHEN and CDR2 SYDVKM.

This clonotype was detected only a few times. J is TRBJ1-1 and V is TRBV3-1; D is possibly TRBD1 (5 bases). V was pared by 1 base and J by 4 bases, with 10 bases between. The CDR3 is made up of 14 amino acids. Germline CDR1 reads LGHDT; CDR2 reads YNNKEL (reference sequence). CDR3 protein: CASSQAGRVTEAFF. In DNA form, the CDR3 reads TGTGCCAGCAGCCAAGCGGGCAGGGTCACTGAAGCTTTCTTT.

This clonotype showed up just a few times. In DNA, the CDR3 is TGTGCCAGCAGCCGCACCATTACCGACAGGGGGCCGGGTGGCTACACCTTC. Amino acid sequence: CASSRTITDRGPGGYTF. V is TRBV7-2 and J is TRBJ1-2, with 10 bases aligning to TRBD1. The germline CDR1 and CDR2 sequences are SGHTA and FQGNSA. This CDR3 is built from 17 residues. Unmatched junction bases numbered 16, after V lost 5 bases and J lost 7 bases.